This TCR beta chain was captured in a study of cytomegalovirus exposure and HLA in healthy donors (dated by TCRdb to between 2016 and 2019). Looking at the study overall: In an earlier analysis of roughly 500 of the donors, approximately 260 Gb of sequence data and 120 million or so unique TCR beta sequences from approximately 180 million T cells were reported. Among some 400 genotyped donors of the cohort, an average of around 240,000 unique TCR beta nucleotide sequences were sequenced per donor, about a sixth of them non-productive. Four or five DR-DQ haplotypes were handled as single units for association and clustering, since linkage in the cohort was strong. The study profiled the T cell repertoires of approximately 700 subjects by immunosequencing and related them to cytomegalovirus serostatus. The study aimed to test whether signatures of past pathogen exposure could be identified by cataloging public T cell receptors. A later analysis re-examined previously published TCR beta repertoires from 600 to 700 donors and added high-resolution HLA genotyping to investigate patterns of TCR occurrence. The genetic ancestry cluster associated with self-reported Caucasian donors included approximately 85% of the approximately 400 genotyped donors. An earlier analysis of 587 of the donors used high-throughput TCR beta sequencing to judge whether each TCR beta V gene segment behaved as functional or pseudogenic. Typing coverage differed by locus: A, B, C, DRB1 and DQB1 were typed in about 629-640 donors, DQA1 in about 550, DPA1 in approximately 600, and DPB1 in 400 to 480. In the later analysis, no new phenotypic data were used to find candidate immune exposures; instead, reliance was placed on TCR beta sequences and their occurrence across donors. A later genetic analysis took genome-wide SNP genotypes for about 55% of the roughly 700 donors and used that subset as a discovery cohort. HLA typing covered class I and class II loci at four-digit resolution. In addition to the first cohort of roughly 670 subjects, a separate validation cohort of under 150 different subjects was used. Donor age, sex, ethnicity and CMV serostatus were compiled alongside the repertoire data. The study combined high-throughput TCR immunosequencing, statistical association of individual TCRs with disease status, and machine learning to predict cytomegalovirus infection status. About 300 gigabases of sequencing data and tens of millions of unique TCR sequences were included in an early release covering under 650 HLA-typed donors. All discovery cohort repertoires had been generated on a single sequencing platform. What the authors observed across the whole study: A later analysis associated about 17,000 TCR beta sequences with specific HLA alleles at a false discovery rate of 0.05. A further reported finding was that TCR beta sequences accurately predicted the HLA-A and HLA-B alleles for most subjects in the first cohort. Immune exposure information for the cohort was limited to CMV serostatus. Because counts were too low, 15 to 20 rarely observed V segments, including chromosome 9 orphons, were excluded from the earlier analysis of under 650 of the donors. The presence/absence analyses assumed that sequencing depth was roughly uniform across donors, and that assumption may not be true. A cluster of highly shared sequence variants was judged likely to represent a technical artifact of the sequencing pipeline. In an earlier analysis of some 550 of the donors, most TCR beta V segments were observed in productive rearrangements about 87% or about 30% of the time, broadly matching IMGT annotations. Correlated functional status among segregating V segments might reflect linkage disequilibrium, but an unknown experimental factor could not be ruled out. A later analysis found that most CMV-associated TCR beta chains appeared HLA-restricted, with HLA associations seemingly driven largely by CMV exposure. When HLA alleles, especially DR and DQ, strongly co-occurred, attributing TCR associations to individual alleles was difficult. Several of the top co-occurrence clusters appeared to be linked to parvovirus B19, influenza, CMV and Epstein-Barr virus, according to a later analysis. According to the authors, the approach could potentially be generalized to other disease states and immunological phenotypes. The study listed 150 to 200 TCR beta chains as associated with cytomegalovirus. Three of the identified cytomegalovirus-associated TCR beta chains were confirmed in vitro to be specific for cytomegalovirus antigens. A later analysis found that TCR association rates varied across HLA loci, with DRB1 alleles showing the most associated TCRs and HLA-C alleles the fewest. Because HLA typing was missing for some donors at each locus, association tests included only the typed subset. Most TCR sequences were observed very rarely across donors, whereas some public TCRs were present in many individuals. Because the 87-base-pair reads could not distinguish some IMGT-functional V segments, including TRBV6-2 and TRBV6-3, those segments were excluded. Cytomegalovirus status was reported to be diagnosed by the classifier with high specificity and sensitivity in both the original and validation cohorts. Compared with equally common non-associated chains, HLA-associated TCR beta chains in a later analysis were more clonally expanded and had lower generation probabilities. V-gene and J-gene trimming of TCR beta chains was associated with a missense DCLRE1C variant in a later genetic analysis, and the association was replicated in an independent cohort. Compared with the approximately 720-donor mean, donors in an Asian-associated ancestry cluster had fewer N-insertions in productive TCRs, according to a later genetic analysis. This cohort had only TCR beta chains sequenced, and the lack of alpha or paired-chain data limited which features could be detected.

The library was prepared using the immunoSEQ multiplex PCR assay. For the multiplex PCR, a mixture combining 60 forward primers for TCR Vbeta segments and 13 reverse primers for TCR Jbeta segments was used. A multiplex PCR assay on genomic DNA amplified the CDR3 region of rearranged TCR beta genes. The Illumina HiSeq System was used to sequence the amplified TCR beta libraries as 87-base-pair reads. The source study handled its data this way. Across the 500 to 850 repertoires, a later analysis counted tens of millions of unique TCR beta chains, roughly 11 million of which were shared by at least two donors. A nearest-neighbor algorithm error-corrected the raw reads and collapsed the reads into unique sequences, merging closely related sequences to remove PCR and sequencing errors. To assign V, D and J gene segments, CDR3 sequences were aligned to IMGT reference sequences. For a sequence to be retained, a match of at least six nucleotides was required to both a V gene segment and a J gene segment. A rearrangement was called productive if the CDR3 had no stop codons and remained in frame with V and J, and every other rearrangement was called non-productive. Following IMGT convention, CDR3 was defined as the stretch from the second conserved V-encoded cysteine up to the conserved J-encoded phenylalanine. The earlier analysis of approximately 590 of the donors excluded any sequence lacking an unambiguous match to a single V gene segment. In an earlier analysis of around 600 of the donors, V segments were called functional above 56.7% productive rearrangements and were called segregating when the between-donor standard deviation exceeded 5%. A statistical classification framework was built to diagnose cytomegalovirus status from the catalog of TCR beta chain sequences. V and J gene assignment, in a later analysis, came from comparing TCR nucleotide sequences with IMGT/GENE-DB human TR gene sequences. The TCRdist pipeline was used in a later analysis to assign CDR3 sequences and most-parsimonious VDJ recombination scenarios. In a later analysis, each TCR beta chain was defined by its CDR3 amino acid sequence together with its V-gene family, and reads without a unique V-gene family were excluded. To address suspected cross-contamination and a sequencing artifact, a later analysis removed approximately 590 highly shared, low-generation-probability nucleotide sequences. For each public chain, a later analysis derived a clonal expansion index from normalized ranks of inferred template counts within each repertoire. In a later analysis, generation probabilities were computed using a VDJ recombination model fitted to out-of-frame rearrangements, and the results were checked against IGoR. A later analysis scored TCR-TCR, TCR-HLA and TCR-CMV co-occurrence with hypergeometric tests, applying a repertoire-size bias correction to TCR pairs. False discovery rates were estimated in a later analysis by permuting HLA or CMV assignments 20 times. In a later analysis, co-occurring TCRs were grouped using DBSCAN, and TCRdist sequence similarity was added for clustering within HLA-allele-positive subsets. Repertoires with fewer than 30,000 or more than 120,000 public chains, plus five repertoires with anomalous nucleotide sharing, were excluded from co-occurrence clustering. TCRdb retrieved this table from immuneACCESS and kept in-frame rearrangements only. Not all clones are present; in checked studies, unresolved V genes account for under half, and no reason is known for the remainder. V, J and clone size reflect that table, while D and trimming were determined from the DNA. Within this sample are some 150,000 clones, with over 8% of them counted one time only. The ten largest make up 1.5% to 2% of the sample.

This clone turned up a few times. Its antigen remains undetermined. The input lacks base qualities; no much larger clone sits a single base away. Other DNA sequences within the sample encode an identical CDR3. Inclusive of the bounding cysteine and phenylalanine, the CDR3 is 15 residues long. The only DNA kept is the CDR3, 45 bases in frame from the first base. The germline V gene supplies CDR1 SGHRS and CDR2 YFSETQ. Cut back by 2 bases and 0 bases, the V and J ends lie 6 bases apart. The cohort comprised some 680 healthy bone marrow donors. Cohort members were all nominally healthy when sampled, although unrecorded immune exposures were likely present. The donor tested CMV seronegative and was one of the 352 seronegative cohort members. A peripheral blood sample was provided by each donor, and peripheral blood mononuclear cells were used for TCR beta sequencing. The Qiagen DNeasy Blood Extraction Kit was used to extract genomic DNA from the blood cell samples.

The chain is made from TRBV5-1 and TRBJ2-6, and the D gene may be TRBD1, 5 bases matching. The material sequenced was PBMCs. The origin of this receptor is a male donor in good health and CMV-seronegative. The sequence in DNA is TGCGCCAGCAGCTTTCAGGGCTCTGGGGCCAACGTCCTGACTTTC. Its protein product is CASSFQGSGANVLTF.